The clone carrying this T cell receptor beta chain has a handful of counts. Unique molecular identifiers were incorporated when the TCRbeta library was constructed. One entry per CDR3 protein results from TCRdb running MiXCR on the PCR reads. This sample yields about 500,000 distinct CDR3 sequences, of which less than 35% are seen a single time; roughly 2.5% belongs to the top ten. This entry belongs to a study of T-cell reconstitution after alpha-beta-depleted transplantation in children. This CDR3 has 15 residues. CDR1 and CDR2 (germline): SGDLS, YYNGEE. The germline V and J ends were trimmed by 0 bases and 1 base, with 10 bases remaining between them.

The sequenced sample was PBMCs from the stem cell graft donor, obtained from the stem cell graft. The chain combines TRBV9 with TRBJ1-1, with no clear D. The clonotype comes from a human donor who donated a stem cell graft to a child with aplastic anemia. For the CDR3, the DNA is TGTGCCAGCAGCGTAGAGCACAGACCGAACACTGAAGCTTTCTTT. This codes for CASSVEHRPNTEAFF.